These 14 T cell receptor beta chains share one sample of origin, sequenced in a study of tumor-infiltrating lymphocytes in primary liver carcinoma. Synthesis of TCR beta cDNA was carried out from 450 to 500 ng total RNA with a constant-region primer. Modified slightly, ARM-PCR produced TCR beta libraries over three nested multiplex PCR rounds. Use of TRBV1-TRBV30 forward primers with a C-beta reverse primer characterized the first two PCR rounds, which lasted nine to eleven cycles each. TCRdb reprocessed the multiplex PCR reads with MiXCR, giving one entry per CDR3 protein. This sample has more than 95,000 distinct CDR3 sequences, with approximately 82% found just once. From approximately 20-30 mg of unsorted bulk tissue, DNA and RNA were co-extracted together. Sequencing input: liver tumor tissue from sampling region 3. The subset denotes: tumor region T3, left-lateral pole. The receptors were gathered from a man in his forties or fifties with primary liver carcinoma and hepatitis B virus infection.

Details on this clonotype: Compared with germline, one end of the junction differs, possibly owing to a read error. This chain connects TRBV12-3 or TRBV12-4 to TRBJ2-7; D is perhaps TRBD2 (7 bases). CDR3 length equals 13 residues. The CDR3 DNA reads as TGTGCCAGCACTTTAGGGGGGGCCGGGGAGCAGTATTTC. It is translated as CASTLGGAGEQYF.

Remarks on this clonotype: The junction does not match germline at one end; this may be a read error. The rearrangement uses TRBV6-1 and TRBJ2-1; D is possibly TRBD2 (5 bases). CDR3 length: 16 residues. Per the germline V gene, CDR1 is MNHNS and CDR2 is SASEGT. The CDR3: CASTPYLSGGYDEQFF. The CDR3, as DNA: TGTGCCAGCACCCCTTATCTCAGCGGAGGCTACGATGAACAGTTCTTC.

Concerning this clonotype: The junction does not match germline at one end; this may be a read error. The chain carries TRBV12-3 or TRBV12-4 and TRBJ1-1; D is perhaps TRBD1 (5 bases). The CDR3 contains 14 residues. DNA for the CDR3: TGCGCCAGCAGTTGGAGGGGACCTAGGATTGAAGCTTTCTTT. It is translated as CASSWRGPRIEAFF.

Concerning this clonotype itself: The conserved phenylalanine or tryptophan normally closing the CDR3 is absent here, so this likely arose from a read error. The chain combines TRBV10-3 with TRBJ1-1; D not resolved. Germline assignment: CDR1 ENHRY and CDR2 SYGVKD. V was trimmed by 6 bases and J by 0 bases, leaving 11 bases between them. This CDR3 has 14 residues. CDR3 in amino acids: CAISGQCLNTEAFC. For the CDR3, the DNA is TGTGCCATCAGCGGGCAGTGTCTGAACACTGAAGCTTTCTGT.

Concerning this clonotype: Germline is not matched at one junction end, which may reflect a read error. The CDR3 DNA reads as TGTGTCAGCAACACAGGGGGGACGACTGAAGCTTTCTTT. It yields the protein CVSNTGGTTEAFF. This chain joins TRBV6-6 and TRBJ1-1, with 8 bases matching TRBD1. CDR1 and CDR2 (germline): MNHNY, SVGAGI (reference sequence). The CDR3 spans 13 residues.

Note on this clonotype: One junction end does not reproduce the germline sequence, and a read error may be involved. The chain links TRBV29-1 to TRBJ2-7; D may be TRBD1 or TRBD2 (5 bases each). Germline V gene sequence: CDR1 SQVTM, CDR2 ANQGSEA. This CDR3 is 16 amino acids long. The DNA of the CDR3 is TGTAGCGCCATGACATCTGGGACCGGCACTCCCTACGAACAGAACTTC. It yields the protein CSAMTSGTGTPYEQNF.

V gene TRBV5-6 combines with J gene TRBJ2-2; D is perhaps TRBD2 (6 bases). Per germline, CDR1 SGHDT and CDR2 YYEEEE. Trimming took off 0 bases at V and 4 bases at J, with 10 bases between the two ends. CDR3 length: 15 residues. The CDR3 loop reads CASSLGLGGTGELFF. The CDR3 DNA follows: TGTGCCAGCAGCTTGGGACTAGGAGGCACCGGGGAGCTGTTTTTT.

This clonotype was seen only once. At one boundary the junction diverges from the germline segment, which might be a read error. V and J are TRBV6-6 and TRBJ2-7; TRBD1 agrees at 9 bases. The V gene's germline CDR1 is MNHNY and CDR2 SVGAGI (reference sequence). The CDR3 is made up of 16 amino acids. DNA for the CDR3: TGTGACAGCAGTTACTCGTGGGACAGGGAGTTTTACGAGCAGTACTTC. It specifies CDSSYSWDREFYEQYF.

The J gene is TRBJ2-3, the V gene TRBV20-1; perhaps D is TRBD1 or TRBD2 (6 bases each). V lost 8 bases to trimming and J lost 4 bases, with 13 bases between them. This CDR3 has 12 amino acids. Germline CDR1 reads DFQATT; CDR2 reads SNEGSKA (reference sequence). CDR3 in amino acids: CSLKGGADTQYF. CDR3 nucleotide sequence: TGCAGTCTAAAGGGGGGCGCAGATACGCAGTATTTT.

The chain links TRBV6-5 to TRBJ2-1; TRBD2 aligns across 10 bases. The junction had 15 bases not matched to a gene; V was cut back by 0 bases and J by 13 bases. CDR3 size: 17 residues. Germline CDR1 MNHEY, CDR2 SVGAGI. The chain's CDR3 is CASSYSLAGESYSEQFF. The CDR3 nucleotides read TGTGCCAGCAGTTACTCTCTAGCGGGAGAGAGCTACAGTGAACAGTTCTTC.

This chain joins TRBV4-3 and TRBJ2-1, with D unclear. The CDR3 covers 14 residues. Germline loops: CDR1 LGHNA, CDR2 YSLEER. Trimming left V 3 bases short and J 16 bases short, with 22 bases between. Here the CDR3 reads CASSQDPNLRDLFF. DNA for the CDR3: TGCGCCAGCAGCCAGGATCCGAACCTCCGAGATCTTTTCTTC.

This clonotype was seen only once. An end of the junction does not agree with germline; a read error may underlie this. The rearrangement links TRBV12-3 or TRBV12-4 to TRBJ2-6, with D possibly being TRBD2 (6 bases). This CDR3 contains 21 residues. The CDR3 DNA follows: TGTGCCAGCAGTAGGACCCGACTAGTCCCCGGTCGGGCCTATGGGGCTAACGTCCTGACTTTC. Translating it yields CASSRTRLVPGRAYGANVLTF.

This clonotype was seen repeatedly, ten times or more. The rearrangement links TRBV29-1 to TRBJ2-1; D is unresolved. The CDR3 covers 16 residues. Trimming cost V 3 bases and J 0 bases, with 15 bases left between them. Germline-derived CDR1 and CDR2 are SQVTM and ANQGSEA. In DNA form, the CDR3 reads TGCAGCGTTGATCTTCTGGACGCCAGCTCCTACAATGAGCAGTTCTTC. The encoded protein is CSVDLLDASSYNEQFF.

To note about this clonotype: One end of the junction is discordant with germline, which a read error may explain. The chain is built from TRBV4-3 and TRBJ2-5, with D tentatively TRBD2 (7 bases). Germline loops: CDR1 LGHNA, CDR2 YSLEER. This CDR3 has 18 amino acids. The DNA of the CDR3 is TGCGCCAGCAGTCAAGACCTGATTGGCGGGGGCTCGCATGAGACACAGTACTTC. Residues: CASSQDLIGGGSHETQYF.